This T cell receptor beta chain was captured in a study of OX40 agonist ivuxolimab in advanced cancers. Study-wide background: Patients assigned to dose escalation were diagnosed with hepatocellular carcinoma, melanoma, renal cell or head and neck cancer. Study conclusions and caveats: CD4+ and CD8+ T cells in blood underwent clonal expansion by week 6 at 0.1 to 3.0 mg/kg. There were, on average, more expanded clones in CD8+ T cells than in CD4+.

Blood samples were obtained at baseline, cycle 4 day 1, and cycle 7 day 1. The table came from immunoSEQ multiplex PCR; TCRdb's copy has only in-frame clones and leaves some out. Among roughly 86,000 clones listed, 92% were seen once. About this clone: The antigen remains unidentified.

The CDR3 extends over 13 amino acids. V lost 3 bases to trimming and J lost 8 bases, with 11 bases between them. Germline CDR1 is MNHEY and CDR2 is SMNVEV (reference sequence). The input for sequencing was CD4+ or CD8+ T cells sorted from blood, taken in a trial of the OX40 agonist ivuxolimab. The gene calls are TRBV27 and TRBJ2-1; maybe TRBD2 (5 bases). The sequence was obtained from an adult with an advanced solid tumor such as melanoma, head and neck, liver or kidney cancer. The DNA of the CDR3 is TGTGCCAGCAGTTTGAGGGTTTCGCATGAGCAGTTCTTC. Its translation: CASSLRVSHEQFF.